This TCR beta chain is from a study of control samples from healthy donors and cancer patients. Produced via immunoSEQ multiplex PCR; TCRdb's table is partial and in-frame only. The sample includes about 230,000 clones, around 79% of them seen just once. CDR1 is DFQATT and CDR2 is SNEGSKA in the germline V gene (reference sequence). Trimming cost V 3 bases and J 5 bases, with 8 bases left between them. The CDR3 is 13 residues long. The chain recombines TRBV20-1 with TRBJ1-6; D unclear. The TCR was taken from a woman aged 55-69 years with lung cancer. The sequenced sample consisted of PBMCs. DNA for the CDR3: TGCAGTGCTAGTTCAGCCAATAATTCACCCCTCCACTTT. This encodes CSASSANNSPLHF.